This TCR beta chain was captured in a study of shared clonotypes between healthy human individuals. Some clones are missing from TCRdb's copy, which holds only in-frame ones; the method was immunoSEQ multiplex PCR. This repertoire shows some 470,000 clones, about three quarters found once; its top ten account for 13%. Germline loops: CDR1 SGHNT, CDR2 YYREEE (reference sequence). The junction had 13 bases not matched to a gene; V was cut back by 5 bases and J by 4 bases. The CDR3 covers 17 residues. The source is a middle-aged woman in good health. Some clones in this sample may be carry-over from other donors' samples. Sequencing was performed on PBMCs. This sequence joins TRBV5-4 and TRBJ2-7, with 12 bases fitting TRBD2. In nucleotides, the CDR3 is TGTGCCAGCAGTTCCCGACGGACTAGCGGGATCGGGTACGAGCAGTACTTC. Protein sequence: CASSSRRTSGIGYEQYF.